The 4 T cell receptor beta chains below come from one sample, sequenced in a study of T cell responses to AZD1222 COVID-19 vaccine. The repertoire was sequenced with immunoSEQ multiplex PCR; TCRdb's copy has only in-frame clones and lacks some. This sample has 150,000 or so clones, with roughly nine tenths found just once. The sequenced sample was peripheral blood, obtained 28 days after the second AZD1222 dose. Every receptor here comes from an adult who received the AZD1222 COVID-19 vaccine.

The rearrangement links TRBV12-3 or TRBV12-4 to TRBJ2-7; possibly TRBD2 for D (5 bases). The CDR3 consists of 13 residues. V lost 1 base and J lost 7, with 11 bases in between. This chain's CDR3 is CASSLVARGEQYF. The CDR3 nucleotides read TGTGCCAGCAGTTTAGTGGCACGAGGGGAGCAGTACTTC.

This clone appeared a single time. The rearrangement joins TRBV7-9 to TRBJ1-6, with 10 positions matching TRBD1. The length of the CDR3 is 15 residues. Trimming took 3 bases from V and 5 from J; bases not matched to a gene: 1. Germline lookup yields CDR1 SEHNR and CDR2 FQNEAQ (reference sequence). DNA for the CDR3: TGTGCCAGCAGCTTCGGACAGGGGGATAATTCACCCCTCCACTTT. It yields the protein CASSFGQGDNSPLHF.

This chain joins TRBV27 and TRBJ1-5; possible D gene TRBD1, 5 bases. V was clipped by 5 bases and J by 4 bases, with 12 bases between them. The CDR3 is 14 amino acids. Germline V gene sequence: CDR1 MNHEY, CDR2 SMNVEV (reference sequence). The CDR3 is CASSLTRGNQPQHF. As DNA, the CDR3 is TGTGCCAGCAGTCTCACAAGGGGAAATCAGCCCCAGCATTTT.

CDR3 DNA: TGTGCCAGCAGTTTAGGAGACAGCACCGGGGAGCTGTTTTTT. Translated: CASSLGDSTGELFF. The chain has TRBV27 and TRBJ2-2, with D perhaps matching TRBD1 (5 bases). There are 14 residues in the CDR3. CDR1 is MNHEY, CDR2 SMNVEV, per germline (reference sequence). Trimming left V 2 bases short and J 4 bases short, with 8 bases between.